This T cell receptor beta chain comes out of a study of shared clonotypes between healthy human individuals. The study, taken as a whole, reports: Naive subsets typically showed greater estimated richness than memory subsets.

Germline CDR1 is MDHEN and CDR2 is SYDVKM. V lost 5 bases to trimming and J lost 7 bases; unmatched junction nucleotides: 3. This CDR3 spans 13 amino acids. Assay runs were performed at deep level. Per the authors' pipeline: Without quality scores, immunoSEQ junctional reads could not be filtered like full-length reads. Here immunoSEQ multiplex PCR was the method, and the copy in TCRdb shows in-frame clones only, minus some. V, J and clone size are taken as reported in that table, and D and trimming were inferred from the DNA itself. Among about 1.5 million clones listed, around 98% were seen once. As for this clone: Its antigen is undetermined.

The source is a man aged 25-40 years in good health. The sample taken for sequencing was naive CD4+ T cells sorted from blood. Regarding subset: CD45RA+ positively selected. The V and J genes are TRBV28 and TRBJ2-1; 9 nucleotides match TRBD1. The CDR3 DNA follows: TGTGCCAGCAGTCCCGGGACAGGGAATGAGCAGTTCTTC. Its protein is CASSPGTGNEQFF. The variable domain in full, completed from reference TRBV28 and TRBJ2-1, reads DVKVTQSSRYLVKRTGEKVFLECVQDMDHENMFWYRQDPGLGLRLIYFSYDVKMKEKGDIPEGYSVSREKKERFSLILESASTNQTSMYLCASSPGTGNEQFFGPGTRLTVL.